What follows describes a single T cell receptor (beta chain). The source of the sample is a study of CD8+ T cells in alopecia areata. cDNA reverse transcribed from extracted RNA served as the sequencing template. Produced via immunoSEQ multiplex PCR; TCRdb's table is partial and in-frame only. The profile shows some 190,000 clones, approximately 65% of them singletons. Treatment described: oral pan-JAK inhibitor, 5-10 mg twice daily. Lesional scalp punch biopsies and peripheral blood came from alopecia areata patients. Germline-derived CDR1 and CDR2 are SGHDN and FVKESK. This CDR3 has 14 amino acids. The V end was cut by 2 bases, the J end by 8 bases, with 15 bases between.

Material: CD4+ T cells sorted from blood, obtained at approximately week 44, from a patient treated with tofacitinib. This chain connects TRBV14 to TRBJ1-2; D is perhaps TRBD1 (5 bases). This sequence originates from a human donor with alopecia areata. This chain's CDR3 is CASSQNFQGGGYTF. DNA for the CDR3: TGTGCCAGCAGCCAAAATTTCCAGGGAGGCGGCTACACCTTC.